The TCR beta chain under discussion was sequenced for a study of cytomegalovirus exposure and HLA in healthy donors. The PCR had 60 Vbeta and 13 Jbeta primers. Sequencing used immunoSEQ multiplex PCR; TCRdb keeps in-frame clones, though not all of them. The table has approximately 150,000 clones, 70% to 80% seen once; the top ten hold around 15%. Donors had nominal health at sampling but likely had unrecorded immune exposures. Sequenced input: PBMCs. This receptor was obtained from a middle-aged woman in good health and CMV-seronegative.

DNA of the CDR3: TGTGCCAGCAGCTTCTCCGGGACAGACCCTCAAGAGACCCAGTACTTC. Residues: CASSFSGTDPQETQYF. V usage is TRBV11-3 and J usage is TRBJ2-5; TRBD1 matches at 7 bases. CDR1 SGHNT and CDR2 YENEEA come from the germline V gene. The V segment lost 3 bases and the J segment 2 bases; nucleotides outside the gene matches: 9. CDR3 length: 16 residues.